A single sample gave rise to the 17 T cell receptor beta chains below, sequenced in a study of T cells in Graves' hyperthyroidism and ophthalmopathy. Researchers took RNA transcripts and amplified the TCR beta CDR3 regions from them. HTBI primers drove first-round RT-PCR of the TCR CDR3. A single record per CDR3 protein comes from TCRdb applying MiXCR to the multiplex PCR reads. The table records 450,000 to 600,000 distinct CDR3 sequences, 12% to 15% of them present only once. Sequencing was carried out using blood. These receptors all stem from a woman between 40 and 50 years old with Graves' hyperthyroidism.

The rearrangement joins TRBV12-3 or TRBV12-4 to TRBJ1-1; D remains ambiguous. The CDR3 length is 12 residues. Trimming pared 8 bases from V and 10 bases from J, leaving 17 bases between. CDR3 sequence (DNA): TGTGCCAGCTCATTTGGGTGGATGGGAGCTTTCTTT. Amino acid sequence: CASSFGWMGAFF.

This clonotype showed up many times. The junction differs from germline at one of its ends, possibly a read error. The CDR3 DNA is TGTGCCGGCAGTAGGGACCGGAGGTTGGAGACCCAGTACTTC. Its protein is CAGSRDRRLETQYF. The rearrangement joins TRBV6-1 to TRBJ2-5; D is tentatively TRBD1 or TRBD2 (5 bases each). CDR1 is MNHNS and CDR2 is SASEGT in the germline V gene. The CDR3 loop spans 14 amino acids.

This clonotype was seen only a few times. The chain is built from TRBV7-9 and TRBJ2-3; TRBD1 is a possible D gene (5 bases). Germline values: CDR1 SEHNR, CDR2 FQNEAQ (reference sequence). The CDR3 has 14 residues. The ends were cut back, 3 bases at V and 6 bases at J, with 13 bases in the middle. CDR3: CASSLGQGFDTQYF. As DNA, the CDR3 is TGTGCCAGCAGCTTGGGGCAGGGTTTCGATACGCAGTATTTT.

The CDR3 loop reads CSAEEQGANYGYTF. DNA for the CDR3: TGCAGTGCTGAAGAACAGGGGGCCAACTATGGCTACACCTTC. The gene calls are TRBV20-1 and TRBJ1-2; TRBD1 matches 9 bases. This CDR3 comprises 14 residues. V lost 5 bases to trimming and J lost 2 bases; unmatched junction nucleotides: 6. Germline CDR1 and CDR2: DFQATT and SNEGSKA (reference sequence).

V is TRBV11-2 and J is TRBJ2-1; 7 nucleotides match TRBD2. Trimming cost V 5 bases and J 7 bases; bases outside gene matches: 8. This CDR3 has 14 amino acids. The germline CDR1 and CDR2 sequences are SGHAT and FQNNGV. CDR3 bases: TGTGCCAGCAGCCAGTGGGGACTAAAAAATGAGCAGTTCTTC. Its translation is CASSQWGLKNEQFF.

This clonotype occurred many times. The V call is TRBV2, the J call TRBJ2-3; TRBD1 aligns across 8 bases. With 7 bases clipped from V and 4 bases from J, the junction kept 10 bases outside the gene matches. The CDR3 length is 15 residues. Germline-derived CDR1 and CDR2 are SNHLY and FYNNEI. The CDR3 region is CASNSPTGDPDTQYF. DNA for the CDR3: TGTGCCAGCAACAGTCCGACAGGGGACCCAGATACGCAGTATTTT.

This clonotype was seen at least ten times. V and J are TRBV28 and TRBJ2-1, with D perhaps matching TRBD1 (6 bases). Between the trimmed V and J ends, which lost 1 base and 9 bases, there was a span of 7 bases. This CDR3 spans 12 amino acids. Germline CDR1 reads MDHEN; CDR2 reads SYDVKM. CDR3 region: CASSLSRGEQFF. In DNA form, the CDR3 reads TGTGCCAGCAGTTTATCCAGGGGTGAGCAGTTCTTC.

A word on this clonotype: Just one base apart from a much larger clone, this may be a read error. The CDR3: CVTTAGTGLPEQYF. In DNA form, the CDR3 reads TGTGTCACTACAGCCGGGACAGGCCTCCCCGAGCAGTACTTC. The chain is built from TRBV28 and TRBJ2-7, with 8 bases fitting TRBD1. Germline CDR1 and CDR2: MDHEN and SYDVKM. The CDR3 sequence is 14 residues long.

This clonotype was picked up many times. The chain couples TRBV19 to TRBJ1-1; tentative D call: TRBD1 (6 bases). Germline CDR1 and CDR2: LNHDA and SQIVND (reference sequence). Deletions cut 3 bases from V and 0 bases from J, with 11 bases between. The CDR3 covers 15 residues. The CDR3 DNA reads TGTGCCAGTAGTATCGGGGGGCTGGTGAACACTGAAGCTTTCTTT. This sequence encodes CASSIGGLVNTEAFF.

The CDR3 DNA follows: TGCGCCAGCAGCCAAGAGGTTATGAGCGATACGCAGTATTTT. The encoded protein is CASSQEVMSDTQYF. V gene TRBV10-2 combines with J gene TRBJ2-3, with D unresolved. Trimming removed 6 bases at V and 6 bases at J, with 16 bases between. The CDR3 extends over 14 amino acids. Germline-derived CDR1 and CDR2 are WSHSY and SAAADI.

This clonotype was counted many times. The chain combines TRBV2 with TRBJ2-6; perhaps D is TRBD1 or TRBD2 (5 bases each). The CDR3 is 16 amino acids. V lost 4 bases to trimming and J lost 0 bases, with 10 bases between them. CDR1 SNHLY and CDR2 FYNNEI come from the germline V gene. CDR3 sequence: CASSGQGDSGANVLTF. CDR3 nucleotide sequence: TGTGCCAGCAGTGGGCAGGGAGACTCTGGGGCCAACGTCCTGACTTTC.

This clonotype was picked up a small number of times. This sequence joins TRBV28 and TRBJ2-2; unclear D gene. The CDR3 totals 14 residues. CDR1 is MDHEN, CDR2 SYDVKM, per germline. The ends were cut back, 1 base at V and 6 bases at J, with 9 bases in the middle. CDR3 sequence (DNA): TGTGCCAGCAGTTTATCCAGGCAATCCGGGGAGCTGTTTTTT. Its protein is CASSLSRQSGELFF.

V usage is TRBV28 and J usage is TRBJ1-3; D is unresolved. Germline V gives CDR1 MDHEN, CDR2 SYDVKM. The CDR3 length is 15 residues. V lost 6 bases to trimming and J lost 0 bases, with 12 bases between them. The CDR3: CASRRDKSSGNTIYF. The CDR3 nucleotides are TGTGCCAGCAGGCGAGACAAGAGCTCTGGAAACACCATATATTTT.

This clonotype was observed many times. The rearrangement joins TRBV20-1 to TRBJ2-5; D is perhaps TRBD1 (6 bases). Germline V gene sequence: CDR1 DFQATT, CDR2 SNEGSKA (reference sequence). The CDR3 sequence is 13 residues long. Deletions cut 1 base from V and 5 bases from J, with 11 bases between. Here the CDR3 reads CSARVTGPETQYF. For the CDR3, the DNA is TGCAGTGCTAGAGTTACAGGGCCCGAGACCCAGTACTTC.

This clonotype has a count of ten or more. V usage is TRBV18 and J usage is TRBJ1-5; D possibly corresponds to TRBD1 (6 bases). Germline V gene lookup returns CDR1 KGHSH and CDR2 LQKENI. V dropped 3 bases and J dropped 3 bases, with 9 bases sitting between them. There are 14 residues in the CDR3. CDR3 coding DNA: TGTGCCAGCTCACCTGGACAGAACAATCAGCCCCAGCATTTT. This sequence encodes CASSPGQNNQPQHF.

This clonotype was observed many times. The V gene is TRBV15, the J gene TRBJ1-1; D gene unclear. V dropped 3 bases and J dropped 1 base, with 12 bases sitting between them. The CDR3 length is 15 residues. Germline values: CDR1 LNHNV, CDR2 YYDKDF (reference sequence). CDR3 region: CATSRGSGTNTEAFF. The CDR3 DNA reads as TGTGCCACCAGCAGGGGCTCCGGTACGAACACTGAAGCTTTCTTT.

This clonotype was recorded a few times. Possible read error: a much larger clone is one base away. The chain is built from TRBV28 and TRBJ1-2; 11 bases agree with TRBD1. Germline lookup yields CDR1 MDHEN and CDR2 SYDVKM. V dropped 7 bases and J dropped 6; count of bases not matched to a gene: 10. The CDR3 loop spans 15 amino acids. The CDR3 DNA follows: TGTGCCAGCATTGTGCCGGGACAGGGGGGGGATGGCTACACCTTC. Translating gives CASIVPGQGGDGYTF.